These 20 T cell receptor beta chains originate from one sample sequenced in a study of T cells after posttransplantation cyclophosphamide. Busulfan-fludarabine conditioning, marrow transplant, and cyclophosphamide on days +3 and +4 were administered. Here immunoSEQ multiplex PCR was the method, and the copy in TCRdb shows in-frame clones only, minus some. The record shows 3,700 or so clones for this sample, with no singletons present. This sample comprised PBMCs, obtained after allogeneic stem cell transplant with posttransplant cyclophosphamide. The receptors come from a female patient younger than 35 who received an allogeneic stem cell transplant from an unrelated donor, was CMV-positive, and had acute GVHD only. These T cells may partly come from the graft donor.

This clone has at least ten counts. This sequence joins TRBV5-6 and TRBJ2-1, with 8 bases matching TRBD1. CDR1 SGHDT and CDR2 YYEEEE come from the germline V gene. The CDR3 is made up of 15 amino acids. The V segment lost 6 bases and the J segment 11 bases; nucleotides outside the gene matches: 16. In DNA, the CDR3 is TGTGCCAGCATGCAGACAGGGGAGATGTCCGCAAAGCAGTTCTTC. It translates to CASMQTGEMSAKQFF.

By proportion, this clone is medium-sized (0.01 to 0.1%). The chain employs TRBV5-1 and TRBJ2-1; 9 nucleotides line up with TRBD2. CDR3 length: 16 amino acids. Trimming at V came to 4 bases and at J to 7 bases, leaving 12 bases not matched to a gene. CDR1 and CDR2 from the germline V gene are SGHRS and YFSETQ. CDR3 in amino acids: CASSLKAGGRRNEQFF. The CDR3 coding sequence is TGCGCCAGCAGCCTCAAAGCGGGAGGCAGGAGGAATGAGCAGTTCTTC.

This clone was counted many times. This rearrangement joins TRBV7-9 to TRBJ1-2; D uncertain. Trimming stripped 1 base from V and 0 bases from J, with 9 bases between. CDR1 is SEHNR and CDR2 is FQNEAQ in the germline V gene (reference sequence). This CDR3 spans 15 amino acids. In nucleotides, the CDR3 is TGTGCCAGCAGCTTAGACGAGGGAGCTAACTATGGCTACACCTTC. It encodes CASSLDEGANYGYTF.

This chain's CDR3 is CASSEGTGALEQYF. The CDR3 DNA sequence: TGTGCCAGCAGTGAAGGGACAGGGGCACTCGAGCAGTACTTC. The chain uses TRBV2 and TRBJ2-7, with 9 bases that match TRBD1. The germline CDR1 and CDR2 sequences are SNHLY and FYNNEI. V was pared by 1 base and J by 6 bases, with 4 bases of the junction left unmatched. The CDR3 runs 14 residues.

This clone has a count of ten or more. The CDR3 here is CASSGSGNSYEQYF. The CDR3, as DNA: TGTGCCAGCAGCGGAAGCGGAAACTCCTACGAGCAGTACTTC. This sequence joins TRBV9 and TRBJ2-7, with D maybe TRBD2 (5 bases). V lost 3 bases and J lost 0, with 10 bases in between. The CDR3 length is 14 residues. Per germline, CDR1 SGDLS and CDR2 YYNGEE.

This clone is categorized as medium-sized. This sample includes further DNA sequences coding for the same CDR3. The chain employs TRBV28 and TRBJ2-3, with D hard to call. This CDR3 comprises 14 residues. Deletions cut 3 bases from V and 1 base from J, with 8 bases between. In germline, CDR1 is MDHEN, CDR2 SYDVKM. DNA for the CDR3: TGTGCCAGCAGTTTTGTCGCAGGCACAGATACGCAGTATTTT. It is translated as CASSFVAGTDTQYF.

There are many counts of this clone. This CDR3 reads CSGRLDRGNYGYTF. The CDR3 DNA sequence: TGCAGCGGACGACTTGACAGGGGAAACTATGGCTACACCTTC. This chain uses TRBV29-1 with TRBJ1-2; 8 nucleotides match TRBD1. The CDR3 loop spans 14 amino acids. Germline V lookup: CDR1 SQVTM, CDR2 ANQGSEA. V shed 7 bases and J 2 bases; nucleotides not matched to a gene: 9.

This clone was observed many times. The chain couples TRBV27 to TRBJ2-1; a possible D gene is TRBD2 (5 bases). This CDR3 is built from 15 residues. Trimming shortened V by 4 bases and J by 1 base, and 11 bases separated the two germline ends. Germline V gives CDR1 MNHEY, CDR2 SMNVEV (reference sequence). The CDR3 here is CASSSVGVSYNEQFF. The CDR3 nucleotides read TGTGCCAGCAGTTCGGTGGGAGTGTCCTACAATGAGCAGTTCTTC.

This clone has ten or more counts. This rearrangement joins TRBV27 to TRBJ2-7; D is unresolved. This CDR3 spans 13 amino acids. Per the germline V gene, CDR1 is MNHEY and CDR2 is SMNVEV (reference sequence). Trimming cost V 3 bases and J 6 bases, with 12 bases left between them. The CDR3 DNA follows: TGTGCCAGCAGTTTTCCCTCCCTCGGCGAGCAGTACTTC. Protein sequence: CASSFPSLGEQYF.

In its sample, this clone was seen many times. V is TRBV2 and J is TRBJ2-5, with 10 bases identical to TRBD2. The V and J ends lost 9 bases and 3 bases, in that order; junction bases with no gene match: 4. Germline loops: CDR1 SNHLY, CDR2 FYNNEI. The CDR3 runs 13 residues. The CDR3: CASTSGTKETQYF. CDR3 nucleotides: TGTGCCAGTACTAGCGGGACAAAAGAGACCCAGTACTTC.

The table lists this clone with many counts. The CDR3 here is CASSLAGTGGLYTEAFF. The CDR3, as DNA: TGTGCCAGCAGCTTAGCCGGGACAGGGGGCCTGTACACTGAAGCTTTCTTT. V and J are TRBV7-2 and TRBJ1-1; the match to TRBD1 covers 12 bases. With 0 bases clipped from V and 3 bases from J, the junction kept 5 bases outside the gene matches. Per the germline V gene, CDR1 is SGHTA and CDR2 is FQGNSA. There are 17 residues in the CDR3.

In this sample, this clone turned up many times. The chain is built from TRBV27 and TRBJ1-2, with 7 positions matching TRBD1. V was clipped by 4 bases and J by 4 bases; unmatched bases: 9. The germline V gene encodes CDR1 MNHEY and CDR2 SMNVEV (reference sequence). CDR3 length: 15 amino acids. The CDR3 reads CASSSRQGGGYGYTF. The CDR3 nucleotides read TGTGCCAGCAGTTCCCGACAGGGAGGCGGCTATGGCTACACCTTC.

This clone was seen many times. The rearrangement links TRBV5-1 to TRBJ1-5; weak D call: TRBD1 (5 bases). The CDR3 has 15 residues. V gave up 4 bases and J gave up 3 bases, with 14 bases separating them. The germline V gene has CDR1 SGHRS and CDR2 YFSETQ. CDR3 nucleotides: TGCGCCAGCAGCCCGGAGGGACGGATCAATCAGCCCCAGCATTTT. Encoded protein: CASSPEGRINQPQHF.

This clone has a count of ten or more. V gene TRBV5-1 combines with J gene TRBJ1-4; D perhaps matches TRBD1 (5 bases). Between the trimmed V and J ends, which lost 3 bases and 2 bases, there was a span of 8 bases. The CDR3 loop spans 14 amino acids. Germline-derived CDR1 and CDR2 are SGHRS and YFSETQ. The CDR3 loop reads CASSSTATNEKLFF. The CDR3 DNA reads as TGCGCCAGCAGCTCGACAGCTACTAATGAAAAACTGTTTTTT. Full variable domain (outside the CDR3, taken from reference TRBV5-1 and TRBJ1-4): KAGVTQTPRYLIKTRGQQVTLSCSPISGHRSVSWYQQTPGQGLQFLFEYFSETQRNKGNFPGRFSGRQFSNSRSEMNVSTLELGDSALYLCASSSTATNEKLFFGSGTQLSVL.

This clone was counted many times. The rearrangement links TRBV25-1 to TRBJ2-2, with TRBD1 as a possible D gene (5 bases). This CDR3 spans 15 amino acids. Germline V gives CDR1 MGHDK, CDR2 SYGVNS. V was clipped by 5 bases and J by 6 bases, with 16 bases between them. For the CDR3, the DNA is TGTGCCAGCAGTTTAGAAGGGGCTCTTGCCGGGGAGCTGTTTTTT. Its protein is CASSLEGALAGELFF.

The chain has TRBV10-1 and TRBJ2-5, with D hard to call. The CDR3 is made up of 14 amino acids. Between the trimmed V and J ends, which lost 0 bases and 2 bases, there was a span of 7 bases. Germline values: CDR1 WNHNN, CDR2 SYGVQD (reference sequence). The CDR3 region is CASSESGLQETQYF. The CDR3 DNA reads as TGCGCCAGCAGTGAGTCCGGTTTACAAGAGACCCAGTACTTC.

In this sample, this clone turned up many times. This rearrangement joins TRBV10-1 to TRBJ1-1, with D uncertain. CDR3 length equals 13 residues. Germline V CDR1 and CDR2: WNHNN, SYGVQD (reference sequence). V shed 6 bases and J shed 3 bases, with 11 bases lying between them. The CDR3 protein is CASSYGEDTEAFF. The CDR3 coding sequence is TGCGCCAGCAGCTATGGGGAGGACACTGAAGCTTTCTTT.

This clone has just a few counts. The CDR3 DNA sequence: TGTGCCAGCTCCAGGGGGCACTCCTACGAGCAGTACTTC. It translates to CASSRGHSYEQYF. V is TRBV27 and J is TRBJ2-5; 8 bases are shared with TRBD1. The end of the DNA aligns better with TRBJ2-7, so the J call may be wrong. CDR1 is MNHEY, CDR2 SMNVEV, per germline (reference sequence). The CDR3 extends over 13 amino acids.

This clone was seen ten or more times. The rearrangement uses TRBV1 and TRBJ1-4. TRBV1 has pseudogene status. The CDR3 is 16 residues long. The CDR3: CTSSQVLGNANEKLFF. Written as DNA, the CDR3 is TGCACCAGCAGCCAAGTGCTCGGGAATGCTAATGAAAAACTGTTTTTT.

This clone was seen at least ten times. One end of the junction fails to match germline, which may point to a read error. In DNA, the CDR3 is TGTGCCAGCAGCTTAGGCCCTAGCCGCACGGATACGCAGTATTTT. Translated: CASSLGPSRTDTQYF. The chain is built from TRBV7-3 and TRBJ2-3; possibly TRBD2 for D (5 bases). Germline CDR1 is SGHTA and CDR2 is FQGTGA. The CDR3 runs 15 residues.